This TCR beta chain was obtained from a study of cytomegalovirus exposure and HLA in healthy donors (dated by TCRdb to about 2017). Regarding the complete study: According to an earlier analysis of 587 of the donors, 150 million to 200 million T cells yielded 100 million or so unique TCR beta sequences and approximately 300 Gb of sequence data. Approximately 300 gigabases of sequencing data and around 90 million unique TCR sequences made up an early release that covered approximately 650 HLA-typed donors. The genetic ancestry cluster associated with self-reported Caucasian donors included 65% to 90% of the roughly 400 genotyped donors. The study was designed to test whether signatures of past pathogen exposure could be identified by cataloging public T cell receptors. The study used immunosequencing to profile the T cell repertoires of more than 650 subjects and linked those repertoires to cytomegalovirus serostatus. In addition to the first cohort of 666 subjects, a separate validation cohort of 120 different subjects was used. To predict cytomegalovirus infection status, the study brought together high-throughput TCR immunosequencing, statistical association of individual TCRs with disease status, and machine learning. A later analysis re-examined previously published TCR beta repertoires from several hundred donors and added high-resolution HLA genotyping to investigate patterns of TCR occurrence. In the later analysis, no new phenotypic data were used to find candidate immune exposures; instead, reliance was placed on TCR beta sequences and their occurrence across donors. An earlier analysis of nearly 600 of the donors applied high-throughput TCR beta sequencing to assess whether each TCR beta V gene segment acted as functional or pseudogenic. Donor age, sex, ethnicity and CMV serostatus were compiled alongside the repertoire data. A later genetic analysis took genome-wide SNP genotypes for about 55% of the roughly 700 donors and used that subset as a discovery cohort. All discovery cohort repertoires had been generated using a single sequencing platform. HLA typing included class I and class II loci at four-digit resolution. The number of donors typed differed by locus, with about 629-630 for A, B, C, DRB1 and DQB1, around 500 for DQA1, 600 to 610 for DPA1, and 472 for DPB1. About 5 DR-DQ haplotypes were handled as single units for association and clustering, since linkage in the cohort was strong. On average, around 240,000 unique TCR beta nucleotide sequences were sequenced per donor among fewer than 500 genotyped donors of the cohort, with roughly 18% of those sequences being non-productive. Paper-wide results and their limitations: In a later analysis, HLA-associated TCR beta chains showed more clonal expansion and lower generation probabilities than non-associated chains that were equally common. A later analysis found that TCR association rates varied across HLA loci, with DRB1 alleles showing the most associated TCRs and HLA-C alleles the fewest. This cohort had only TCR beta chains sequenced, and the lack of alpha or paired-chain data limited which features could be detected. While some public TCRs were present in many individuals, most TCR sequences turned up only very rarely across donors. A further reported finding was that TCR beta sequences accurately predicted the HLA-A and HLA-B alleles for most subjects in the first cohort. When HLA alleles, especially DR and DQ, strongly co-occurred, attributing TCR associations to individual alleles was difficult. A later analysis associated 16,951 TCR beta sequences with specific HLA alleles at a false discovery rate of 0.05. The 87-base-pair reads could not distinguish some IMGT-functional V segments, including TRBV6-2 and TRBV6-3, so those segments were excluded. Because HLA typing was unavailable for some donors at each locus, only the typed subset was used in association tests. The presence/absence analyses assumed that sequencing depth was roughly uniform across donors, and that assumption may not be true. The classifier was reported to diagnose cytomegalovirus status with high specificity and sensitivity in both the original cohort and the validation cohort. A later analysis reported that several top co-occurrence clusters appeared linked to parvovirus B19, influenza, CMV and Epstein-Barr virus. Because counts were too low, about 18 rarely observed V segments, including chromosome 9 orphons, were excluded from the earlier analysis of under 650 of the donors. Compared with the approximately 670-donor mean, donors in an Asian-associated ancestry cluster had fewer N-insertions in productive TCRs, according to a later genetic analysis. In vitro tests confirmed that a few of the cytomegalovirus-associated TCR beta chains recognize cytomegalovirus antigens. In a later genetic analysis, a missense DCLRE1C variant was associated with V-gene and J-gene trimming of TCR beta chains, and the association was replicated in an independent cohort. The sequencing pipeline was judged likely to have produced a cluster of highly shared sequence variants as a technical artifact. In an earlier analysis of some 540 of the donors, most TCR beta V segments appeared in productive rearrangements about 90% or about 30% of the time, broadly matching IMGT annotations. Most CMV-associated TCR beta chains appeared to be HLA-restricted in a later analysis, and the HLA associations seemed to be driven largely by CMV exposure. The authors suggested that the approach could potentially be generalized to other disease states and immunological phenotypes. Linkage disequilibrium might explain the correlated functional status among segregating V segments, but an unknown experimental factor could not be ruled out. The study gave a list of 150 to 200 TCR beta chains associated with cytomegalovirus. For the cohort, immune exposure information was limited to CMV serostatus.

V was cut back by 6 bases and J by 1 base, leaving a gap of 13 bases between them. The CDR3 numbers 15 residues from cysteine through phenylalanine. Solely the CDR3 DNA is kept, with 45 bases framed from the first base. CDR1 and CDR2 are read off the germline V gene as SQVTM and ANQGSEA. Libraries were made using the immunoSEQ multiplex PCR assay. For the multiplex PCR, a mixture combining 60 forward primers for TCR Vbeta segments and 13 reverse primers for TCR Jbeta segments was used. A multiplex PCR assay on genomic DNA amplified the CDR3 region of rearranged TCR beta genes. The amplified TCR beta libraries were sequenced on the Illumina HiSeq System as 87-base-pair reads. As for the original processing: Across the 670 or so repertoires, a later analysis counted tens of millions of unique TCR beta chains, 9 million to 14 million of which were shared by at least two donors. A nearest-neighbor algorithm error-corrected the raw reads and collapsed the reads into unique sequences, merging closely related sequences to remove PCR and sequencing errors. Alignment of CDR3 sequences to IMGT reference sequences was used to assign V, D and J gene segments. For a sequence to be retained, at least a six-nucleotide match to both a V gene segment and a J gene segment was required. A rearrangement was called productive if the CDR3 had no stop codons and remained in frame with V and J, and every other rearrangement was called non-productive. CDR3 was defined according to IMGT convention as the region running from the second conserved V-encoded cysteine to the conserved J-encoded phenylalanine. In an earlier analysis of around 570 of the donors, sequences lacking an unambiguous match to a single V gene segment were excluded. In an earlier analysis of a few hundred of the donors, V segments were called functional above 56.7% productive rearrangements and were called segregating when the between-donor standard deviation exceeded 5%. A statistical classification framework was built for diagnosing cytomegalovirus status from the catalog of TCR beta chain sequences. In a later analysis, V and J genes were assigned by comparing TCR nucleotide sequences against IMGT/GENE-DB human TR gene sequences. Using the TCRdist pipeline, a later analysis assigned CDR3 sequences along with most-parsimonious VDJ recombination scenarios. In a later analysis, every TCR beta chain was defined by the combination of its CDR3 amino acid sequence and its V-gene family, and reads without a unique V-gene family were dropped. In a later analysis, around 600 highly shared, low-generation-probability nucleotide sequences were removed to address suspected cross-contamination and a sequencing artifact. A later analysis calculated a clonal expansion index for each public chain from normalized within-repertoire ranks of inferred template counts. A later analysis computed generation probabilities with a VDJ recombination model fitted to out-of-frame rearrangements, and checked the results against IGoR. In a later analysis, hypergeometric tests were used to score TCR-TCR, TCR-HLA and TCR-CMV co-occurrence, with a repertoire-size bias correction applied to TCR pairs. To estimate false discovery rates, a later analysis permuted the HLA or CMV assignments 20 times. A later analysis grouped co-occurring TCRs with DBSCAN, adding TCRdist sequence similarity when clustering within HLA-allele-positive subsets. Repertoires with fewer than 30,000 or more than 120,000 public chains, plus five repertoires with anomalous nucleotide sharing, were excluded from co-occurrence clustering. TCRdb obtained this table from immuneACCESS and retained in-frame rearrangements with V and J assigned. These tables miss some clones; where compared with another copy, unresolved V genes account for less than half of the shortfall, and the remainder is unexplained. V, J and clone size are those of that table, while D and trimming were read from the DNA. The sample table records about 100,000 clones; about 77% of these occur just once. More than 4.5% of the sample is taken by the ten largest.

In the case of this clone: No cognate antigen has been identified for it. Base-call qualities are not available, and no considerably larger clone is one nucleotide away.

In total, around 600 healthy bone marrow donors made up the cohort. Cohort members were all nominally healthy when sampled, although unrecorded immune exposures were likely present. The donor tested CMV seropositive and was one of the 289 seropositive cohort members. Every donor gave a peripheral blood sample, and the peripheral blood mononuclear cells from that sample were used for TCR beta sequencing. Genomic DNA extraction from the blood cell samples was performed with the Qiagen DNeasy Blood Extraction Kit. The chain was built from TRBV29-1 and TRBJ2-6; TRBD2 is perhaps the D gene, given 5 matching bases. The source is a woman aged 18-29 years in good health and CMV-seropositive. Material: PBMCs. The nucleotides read TGCAGCGTCAGCCGGGGAGTATCTGGGGCCAACGTCCTGACTTTC. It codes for CSVSRGVSGANVLTF.